Sequencing of this TCR beta chain was carried out in a study of neurological immune-mediated disorders. Germline CDR1 LGHNA, CDR2 YSLEER. V lost 4 bases to trimming and J lost 9 bases, with 10 bases between them. The CDR3 is 12 residues long. Whole-study findings and limits: Expanded clones shared no identical CDR3 amino acid sequences across subjects, which suggested private TCR-beta repertoires in all groups.

With 10-nucleotide random UMIs, 5'RACE was used to make the cDNA. TCRdb processed the 5' RACE reads anew with MiXCR; each CDR3 protein has one entry. The table has some 28,000 distinct CDR3 sequences, approximately 12% seen once; the top ten hold around 7.6%. Unsorted libraries were generated from 2 million PBMCs held at -80 degrees C. This clonotype was counted many times. The target antigen is unknown. The sequence was collected from a man in his fifties or sixties in good health. V usage is TRBV4-3 and J usage is TRBJ2-1, with D uncertain. Sequenced sample: PBMCs. The CDR3 region has the DNA TGCGCCAGCAGCCTCTACCGGAGTGAGCAGTTCTTC. It is translated as CASSLYRSEQFF.